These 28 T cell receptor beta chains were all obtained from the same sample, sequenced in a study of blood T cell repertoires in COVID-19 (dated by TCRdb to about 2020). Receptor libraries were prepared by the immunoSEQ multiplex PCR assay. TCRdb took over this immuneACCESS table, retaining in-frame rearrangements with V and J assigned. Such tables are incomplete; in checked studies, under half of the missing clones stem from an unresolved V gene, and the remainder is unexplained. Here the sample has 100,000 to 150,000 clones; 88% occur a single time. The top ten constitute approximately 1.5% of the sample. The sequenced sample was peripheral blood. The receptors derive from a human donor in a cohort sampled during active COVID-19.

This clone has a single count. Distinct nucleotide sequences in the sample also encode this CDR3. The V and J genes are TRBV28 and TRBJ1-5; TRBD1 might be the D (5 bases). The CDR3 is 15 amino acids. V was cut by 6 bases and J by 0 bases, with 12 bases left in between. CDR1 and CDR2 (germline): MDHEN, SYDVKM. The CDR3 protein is CASSLGGYSNQPQHF. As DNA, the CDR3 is TGTGCCAGCAGCTTGGGGGGGTATAGCAATCAGCCCCAGCATTTT.

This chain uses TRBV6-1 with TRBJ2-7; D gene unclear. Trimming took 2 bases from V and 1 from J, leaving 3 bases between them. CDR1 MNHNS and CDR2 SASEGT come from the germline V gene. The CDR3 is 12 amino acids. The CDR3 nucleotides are TGTGCCAGCAGTGAATTATCCTACGAGCAGTACTTC. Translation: CASSELSYEQYF.

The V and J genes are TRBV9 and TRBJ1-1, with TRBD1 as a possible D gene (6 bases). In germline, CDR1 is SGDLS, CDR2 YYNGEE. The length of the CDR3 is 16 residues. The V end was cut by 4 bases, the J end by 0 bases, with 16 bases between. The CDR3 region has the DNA TGTGCCAGCAGCTCATCGACAGGACCCATGAACACTGAAGCTTTCTTT. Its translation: CASSSSTGPMNTEAFF.

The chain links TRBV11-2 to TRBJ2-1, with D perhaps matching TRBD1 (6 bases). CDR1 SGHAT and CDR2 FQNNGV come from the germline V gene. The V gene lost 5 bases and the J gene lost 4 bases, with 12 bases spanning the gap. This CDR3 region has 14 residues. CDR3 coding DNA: TGTGCCAGCAGCCGACAAGGGGGATACAATGAGCAGTTCTTC. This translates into CASSRQGGYNEQFF.

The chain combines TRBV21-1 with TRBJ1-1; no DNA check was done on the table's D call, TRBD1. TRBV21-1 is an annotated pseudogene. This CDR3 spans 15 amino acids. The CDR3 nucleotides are TGTGCCAGCAGCCTGAGGACAGGGTCGAACACTGAAGCTTTCTTT. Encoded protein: CASSLRTGSNTEAFF.

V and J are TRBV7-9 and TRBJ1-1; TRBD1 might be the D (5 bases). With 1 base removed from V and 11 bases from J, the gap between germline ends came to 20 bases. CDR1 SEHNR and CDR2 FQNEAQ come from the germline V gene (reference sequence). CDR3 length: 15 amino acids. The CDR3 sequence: CASSLGGTPAREAFF. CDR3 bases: TGTGCCAGCAGCTTAGGGGGGACTCCGGCTCGAGAGGCTTTCTTT.

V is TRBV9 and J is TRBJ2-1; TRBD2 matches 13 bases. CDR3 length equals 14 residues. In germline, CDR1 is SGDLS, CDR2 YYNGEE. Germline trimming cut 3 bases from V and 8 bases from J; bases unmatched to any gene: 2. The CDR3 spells CASSGTSGRHEQFF. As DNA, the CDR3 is TGTGCCAGCAGCGGGACTAGCGGGAGACATGAGCAGTTCTTC.

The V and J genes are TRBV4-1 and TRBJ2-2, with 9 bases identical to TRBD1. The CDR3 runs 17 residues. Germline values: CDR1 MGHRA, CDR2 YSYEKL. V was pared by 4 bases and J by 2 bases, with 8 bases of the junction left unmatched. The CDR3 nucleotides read TGCGCCAGCAGCCTGGGACAGGGAGGGGGAAACACCGGGGAGCTGTTTTTT. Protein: CASSLGQGGGNTGELFF.

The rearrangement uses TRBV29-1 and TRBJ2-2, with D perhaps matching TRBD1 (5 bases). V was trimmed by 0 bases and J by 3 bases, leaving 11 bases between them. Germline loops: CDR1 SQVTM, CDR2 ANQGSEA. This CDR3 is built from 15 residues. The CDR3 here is CSVEEQDVDTGELFF. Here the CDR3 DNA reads TGCAGCGTTGAAGAACAGGACGTGGACACCGGGGAGCTGTTTTTT.

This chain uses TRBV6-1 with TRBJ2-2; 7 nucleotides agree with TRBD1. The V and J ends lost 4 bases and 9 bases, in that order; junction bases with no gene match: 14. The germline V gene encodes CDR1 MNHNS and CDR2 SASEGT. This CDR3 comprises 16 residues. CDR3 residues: CASSARQGLSPRELFF. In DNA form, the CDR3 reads TGTGCCAGCAGTGCCCGACAGGGTTTGAGCCCCCGGGAGCTGTTTTTT.

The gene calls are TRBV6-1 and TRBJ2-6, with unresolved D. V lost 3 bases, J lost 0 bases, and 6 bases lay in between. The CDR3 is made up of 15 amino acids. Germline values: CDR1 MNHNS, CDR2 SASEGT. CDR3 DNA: TGTGCCAGCAGTGATCTGTTCTCTGGGGCCAACGTCCTGACTTTC. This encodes CASSDLFSGANVLTF.

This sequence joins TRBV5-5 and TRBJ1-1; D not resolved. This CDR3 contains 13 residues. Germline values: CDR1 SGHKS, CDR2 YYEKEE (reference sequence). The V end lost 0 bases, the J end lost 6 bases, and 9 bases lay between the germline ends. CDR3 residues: CASSLARRAEAFF. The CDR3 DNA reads TGTGCCAGCAGCTTGGCTAGGAGGGCTGAAGCTTTCTTT.

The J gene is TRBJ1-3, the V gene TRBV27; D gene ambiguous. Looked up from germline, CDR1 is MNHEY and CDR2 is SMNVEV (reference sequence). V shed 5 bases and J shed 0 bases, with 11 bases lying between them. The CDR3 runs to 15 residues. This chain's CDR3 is CASSPTGSSGNTIYF. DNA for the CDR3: TGTGCCAGCAGTCCGACCGGGTCCTCTGGAAACACCATATATTTT.

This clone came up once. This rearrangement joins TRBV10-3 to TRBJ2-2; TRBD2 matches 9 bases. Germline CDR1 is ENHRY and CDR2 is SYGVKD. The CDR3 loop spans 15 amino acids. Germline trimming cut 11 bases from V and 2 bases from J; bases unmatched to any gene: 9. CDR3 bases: TGTGCCCTCCGGGCGGGGGGGAAAAACACCGGGGAGCTGTTTTTT. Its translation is CALRAGGKNTGELFF.

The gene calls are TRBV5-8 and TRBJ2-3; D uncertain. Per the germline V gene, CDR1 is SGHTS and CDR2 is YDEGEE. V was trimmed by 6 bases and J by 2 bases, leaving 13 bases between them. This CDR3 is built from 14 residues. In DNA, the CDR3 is TGTGCCAGCACCCGGTTGGGCCCCACAGATACGCAGTATTTT. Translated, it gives CASTRLGPTDTQYF.

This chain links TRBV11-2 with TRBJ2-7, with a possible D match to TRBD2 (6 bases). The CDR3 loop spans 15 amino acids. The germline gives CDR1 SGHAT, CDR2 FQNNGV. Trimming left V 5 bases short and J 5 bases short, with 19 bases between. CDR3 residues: CASSQYYGGQDEQYF. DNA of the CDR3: TGTGCCAGCAGCCAATACTACGGGGGTCAAGACGAGCAGTACTTC.

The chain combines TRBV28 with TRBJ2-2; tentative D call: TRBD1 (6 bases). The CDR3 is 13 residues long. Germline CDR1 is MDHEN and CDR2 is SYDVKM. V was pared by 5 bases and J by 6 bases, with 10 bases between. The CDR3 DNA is TGTGCCAGCAGTCTACCAGGGGCCGGGGAGCTGTTTTTT. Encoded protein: CASSLPGAGELFF.

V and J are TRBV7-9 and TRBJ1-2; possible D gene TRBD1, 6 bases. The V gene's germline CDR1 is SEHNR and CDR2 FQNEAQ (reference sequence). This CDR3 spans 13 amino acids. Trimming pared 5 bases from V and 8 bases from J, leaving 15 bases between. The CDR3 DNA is TGTGCCAGCAGCCCGACACAGGGCCGCGGCTACACCTTC. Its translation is CASSPTQGRGYTF.

CDR3 nucleotide sequence: TGTGCCAGCAGCGGGGGGACAGTCGGAAACACCATATATTTT. This sequence encodes CASSGGTVGNTIYF. This chain connects TRBV9 to TRBJ1-3, with TRBD1 matching 7 bases. Trimming removed 3 bases from V and 4 bases from J; junction bases left unmatched: 4. Germline V gene data show CDR1 as SGDLS and CDR2 as YYNGEE. The CDR3 is 14 residues long.

CDR3 amino acids: CASSSPGLAAYEQYF. For the CDR3, the DNA is TGTGCCAGCAGCTCGCCGGGACTAGCGGCCTACGAGCAGTACTTC. This chain connects TRBV7-2 to TRBJ2-7; TRBD2 matches at 11 bases. This CDR3 comprises 15 residues. V lost 4 bases and J lost 2; bases outside the gene matches: 4. The V gene's germline CDR1 is SGHTA and CDR2 FQGNSA.

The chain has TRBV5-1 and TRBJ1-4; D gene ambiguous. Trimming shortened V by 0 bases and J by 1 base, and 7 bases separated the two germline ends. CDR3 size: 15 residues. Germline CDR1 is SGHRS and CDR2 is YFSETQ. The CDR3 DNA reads TGCGCCAGCAGCTTGGAGGCAGGAACTAATGAAAAACTGTTTTTT. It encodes CASSLEAGTNEKLFF.

The DNA for the CDR3 is TGTGCCAGCAGTTTATTTACAGGACGGGGGGACACTGAAGCTTTCTTT. Translation gives CASSLFTGRGDTEAFF. The chain employs TRBV27 and TRBJ1-1; D might be TRBD1 (5 bases). Trimming stripped 1 base from V and 3 bases from J, with 15 bases between. Germline V gene data show CDR1 as MNHEY and CDR2 as SMNVEV (reference sequence). The CDR3 is 16 residues long.

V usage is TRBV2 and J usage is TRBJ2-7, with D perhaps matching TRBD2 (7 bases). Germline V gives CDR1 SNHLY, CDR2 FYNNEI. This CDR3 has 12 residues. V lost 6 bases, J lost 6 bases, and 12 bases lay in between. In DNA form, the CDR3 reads TGTGCCAGCAGACTGGGGGGGGCCGAGCAGTACTTC. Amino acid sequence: CASRLGGAEQYF.

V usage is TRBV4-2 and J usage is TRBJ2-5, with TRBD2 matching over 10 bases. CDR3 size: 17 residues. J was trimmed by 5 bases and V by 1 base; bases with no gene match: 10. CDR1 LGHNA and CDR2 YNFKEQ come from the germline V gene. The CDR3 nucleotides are TGTGCCAGCAGCCAAGGGAGGCTAGCGGGAGCAGTGGAGACCCAGTACTTC. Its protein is CASSQGRLAGAVETQYF.

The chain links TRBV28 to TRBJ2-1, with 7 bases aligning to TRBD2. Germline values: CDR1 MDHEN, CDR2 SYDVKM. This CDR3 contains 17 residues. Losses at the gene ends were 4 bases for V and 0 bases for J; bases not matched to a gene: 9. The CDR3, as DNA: TGTGCCAGCAGTTCGCTAGCTAGCGGAACCTCCTACAATGAGCAGTTCTTC. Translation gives CASSSLASGTSYNEQFF.

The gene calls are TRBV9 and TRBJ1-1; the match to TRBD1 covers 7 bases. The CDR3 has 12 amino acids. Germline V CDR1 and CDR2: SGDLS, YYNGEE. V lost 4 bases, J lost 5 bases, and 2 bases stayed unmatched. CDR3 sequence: CASSQQGTEAFF. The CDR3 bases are TGTGCCAGCAGCCAACAGGGGACTGAAGCTTTCTTT.

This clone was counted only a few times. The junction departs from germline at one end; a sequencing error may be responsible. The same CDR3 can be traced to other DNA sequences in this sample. CDR3 amino acids: CASSLTGTGITGELFF. In DNA form, the CDR3 reads TGTGCTAGCAGCTTAACCGGGACAGGGATAACCGGGGAGCTGTTTTTT. The chain carries TRBV7-7 and TRBJ2-2; 9 bases are shared with TRBD1. This CDR3 has 16 amino acids. In germline, CDR1 is SSHAT, CDR2 FNYEAQ (reference sequence).

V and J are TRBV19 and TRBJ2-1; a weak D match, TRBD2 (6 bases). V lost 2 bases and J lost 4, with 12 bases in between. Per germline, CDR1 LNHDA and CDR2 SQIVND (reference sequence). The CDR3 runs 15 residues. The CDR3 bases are TGTGCCAGTAGTATAATGGGGGGAGGTTACAATGAGCAGTTCTTC. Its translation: CASSIMGGGYNEQFF.